The rows below give T cell receptor beta chains drawn from one sample of a study of OX40 agonist ivuxolimab in advanced cancers. The data were produced by immunoSEQ multiplex PCR, yet TCRdb's version contains in-frame clones alone and is incomplete. The sample has roughly 80,000 clones; roughly 91% are singletons. This material consisted of CD4+ or CD8+ T cells sorted from blood, taken in a trial of the OX40 agonist ivuxolimab. Every receptor here comes from an adult with an advanced solid tumor such as melanoma, head and neck, liver or kidney cancer. The CDR3 runs from the conserved cysteine through the conserved F or W. A D gene is named only where the DNA matches it firmly. Size tells how often a clone was seen (once, few, many) or the class of an expanded clone, and some rows leave it out.

CDR3 | DNA | J | V | D | size
CASSRTSGSSYNEQFF | TGTGCCAGCAGCCGGACTAGCGGGAGCTCCTACAATGAGCAGTTCTTC | TRBJ2-1 | TRBV7-9 | TRBD2 | NA
CASSLSGTNNQPQHF | TGTGCCAGCAGCTTATCTGGGACTAATAATCAGCCCCAGCATTTT | TRBJ1-5 | TRBV7-2 | NA | NA
CASSLEGLVSFGNTQYF | TGTGCCAGCAGCTTAGAAGGCCTAGTCTCGTTTGGAAATACGCAGTATTTT | TRBJ2-3 | TRBV11-2 | NA | few
CASSLEDSYGYTF | TGTGCCAGCAGCTTAGAGGACAGCTATGGCTACACCTTC | TRBJ1-2 | TRBV11-2 | NA | NA
CASTPGRNTGELFF | TGTGCCAGCACCCCAGGGAGGAACACCGGGGAGCTGTTTTTT | TRBJ2-2 | TRBV2 | NA | NA
CASSFSGTGTYGYTF | TGTGCCAGCAGCTTCTCCGGGACAGGGACCTATGGCTACACCTTC | TRBJ1-2 | TRBV5-5 | TRBD1 | NA
CASSYRPGPQTYEQYF | TGTGCCAGCAGTTACCGACCCGGGCCTCAGACCTACGAGCAGTACTTC | TRBJ2-7 | TRBV6-5 | NA | NA
CASSSGPSGTGELFF | TGTGCCAGCAGTTCGGGACCTTCAGGGACCGGGGAGCTGTTTTTT | TRBJ2-2 | TRBV6-5 | NA | NA
CASSLQGGLTYGYTF | TGTGCCAGCAGCTTACAGGGGGGTCTGACCTATGGCTACACCTTC | TRBJ1-2 | TRBV7-3 | TRBD1 | NA
CASGQLNTGELFF | TGCGCCAGCGGACAGCTTAACACCGGGGAGCTGTTTTTT | TRBJ2-2 | TRBV5-1 | NA | NA
CASSYRANEKLFF | TGTGCCAGCAGTTACAGGGCTAATGAAAAACTGTTTTTT | TRBJ1-4 | TRBV6-6 | NA | NA
CASKDRGFGNQPQHF | TGTGCCAGTAAGGACAGGGGGTTCGGTAATCAGCCCCAGCATTTT | TRBJ1-5 | TRBV19 | TRBD1 | NA
CASSEGAALAKNIQYF | TGCGCCAGCAGTGAGGGGGCAGCCCTAGCCAAAAACATTCAGTACTTC | TRBJ2-4 | TRBV10-1 | NA | NA
CAWRGSGGSNQPQHF | TGTGCCTGGAGGGGTTCAGGGGGTAGCAATCAGCCCCAGCATTTT | TRBJ1-5 | TRBV30 | TRBD1 | NA
CASSLGSGTGSTDTQYF | TGTGCCAGCAGTTTGGGATCAGGGACAGGGTCGACAGATACGCAGTATTTT | TRBJ2-3 | TRBV28 | TRBD1 | NA
CASSQETPQVEAFF | TGCGCCAGCAGCCAAGAAACGCCGCAGGTTGAAGCTTTCTTT | TRBJ1-1 | TRBV4-3 | NA | NA
CASTSTGTNEQFF | TGTGCCAGCACCTCGACAGGGACGAATGAGCAGTTCTTC | TRBJ2-1 | TRBV28 | TRBD1 | NA
CASATLAGRSSTF | TGTGCCAGCGCCACACTTGCGGGCCGGTCGTCTACCTTC | TRBJ1-2 | TRBV18 | NA | NA
CASGTGVNSPLHF | TGTGCCAGTGGTACAGGGGTGAATTCACCCCTCCACTTT | TRBJ1-6 | TRBV28 | TRBD1 | few
CASSFWDEQYF | TGTGCCAGCAGTTTTTGGGACGAGCAGTACTTC | TRBJ2-7 | TRBV28 | NA | NA
CASSVRDSQYF | TGTGCCAGCAGCGTGCGGGACTCTCAGTACTTC | TRBJ2-5 | TRBV11-2 | NA | once
CAWMGQSYEQYF | TGTGCCTGGATGGGACAGTCCTACGAGCAGTACTTC | TRBJ2-7 | TRBV30 | TRBD1 | NA
CASSAGQIFSGNTIYF | TGTGCCAGCAGCGCCGGACAGATTTTCTCTGGAAACACCATATATTTT | TRBJ1-3 | TRBV9 | NA | once
CAVSRGVNEKLFF | TGTGCCGTAAGCAGGGGAGTGAATGAAAAACTGTTTTTT | TRBJ1-4 | TRBV10-3 | NA | once